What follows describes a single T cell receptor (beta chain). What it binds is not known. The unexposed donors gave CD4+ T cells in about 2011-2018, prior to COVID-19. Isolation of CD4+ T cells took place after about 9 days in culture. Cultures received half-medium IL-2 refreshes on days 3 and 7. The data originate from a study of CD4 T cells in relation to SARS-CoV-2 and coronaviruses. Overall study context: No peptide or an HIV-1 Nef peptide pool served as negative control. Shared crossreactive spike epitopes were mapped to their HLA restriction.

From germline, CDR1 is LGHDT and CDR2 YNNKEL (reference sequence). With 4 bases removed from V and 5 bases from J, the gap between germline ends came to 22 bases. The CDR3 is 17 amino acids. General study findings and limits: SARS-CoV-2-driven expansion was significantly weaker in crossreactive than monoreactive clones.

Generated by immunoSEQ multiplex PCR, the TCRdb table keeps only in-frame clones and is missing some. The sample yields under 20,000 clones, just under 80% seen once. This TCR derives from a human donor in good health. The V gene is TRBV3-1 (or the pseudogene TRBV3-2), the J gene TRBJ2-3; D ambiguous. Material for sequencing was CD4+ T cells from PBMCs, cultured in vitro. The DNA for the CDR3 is TGTGCCAGCAGCCCGCGTTACTCCCTTAAAGATGGAGATACGCAGTATTTT. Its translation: CASSPRYSLKDGDTQYF.